What follows are 14 T cell receptor beta chains derived from one specimen sequenced in a study of OX40 agonist ivuxolimab in advanced cancers. The library relied on the immunoSEQ multiplex PCR assay. What TCRdb holds here is the immuneACCESS table cut down to in-frame rearrangements. Part of the clones is not present; checked against another copy, under half of the missing clones reflect an unresolved V gene, and the others are unexplained. The sample includes under 95,000 clones, with roughly nine tenths observed a single time. The leading ten clones occupy approximately 1.4% of the sample. Here the sequenced sample was CD4+ or CD8+ T cells sorted from blood, taken in a trial of the OX40 agonist ivuxolimab. Receptors originate from an adult with an advanced solid tumor such as melanoma, head and neck, liver or kidney cancer.

The chain couples TRBV11-2 to TRBJ2-5; the match to TRBD1 covers 10 bases. Germline lookup yields CDR1 SGHAT and CDR2 FQNNGV. The CDR3 extends over 15 amino acids. V gave up 0 bases and J gave up 6 bases; unmatched junction bases: 4. CDR3 bases: TGTGCCAGCAGCTTAGACAGGACAGGGGGAAAGACCCAGTACTTC. Amino acids: CASSLDRTGGKTQYF.

This chain uses TRBV5-4 with TRBJ1-2; 8 bases agree with TRBD1. The CDR3 totals 14 residues. V was clipped by 4 bases and J by 2 bases; unmatched bases: 4. Germline CDR1 is SGHNT and CDR2 is YYREEE (reference sequence). The DNA for the CDR3 is TGTGCCAGCAGCCAGGGACAGGCCAACTATGGCTACACCTTC. It encodes CASSQGQANYGYTF. Variable domain in full (rest from reference TRBV5-4 and TRBJ1-2): ETGVTQSPTHLIKTRGQQVTLRCSSQSGHNTVSWYQQALGQGPQFIFQYYREEENGRGNFPPRFSGLQFPNYSSELNVNALELDDSALYLCASSQGQANYGYTFGSGTRLTVV.

This chain connects TRBV5-1 to TRBJ2-7; 8 bases align to TRBD1. V dropped 4 bases and J dropped 2; count of bases not matched to a gene: 2. The CDR3 extends over 13 amino acids. CDR1 is SGHRS and CDR2 is YFSETQ in the germline V gene. The CDR3 region is CASSGTGAYEQYF. The CDR3 nucleotides are TGCGCCAGCAGCGGGACAGGAGCCTACGAGCAGTACTTC.

The chain links TRBV11-2 to TRBJ2-1; 9 positions match TRBD1. V lost 2 bases and J lost 12; bases outside the gene matches: 5. Germline CDR1 and CDR2: SGHAT and FQNNGV. The CDR3 loop spans 13 amino acids. For the CDR3, the DNA is TGTGCCAGCAGCTTACTCACAGGGGGCCGGCAGTTCTTC. Its translation: CASSLLTGGRQFF.

The chain employs TRBV30 and TRBJ2-3, with D possibly matching TRBD1 (6 bases). The V end was cut by 1 base, the J end by 4 bases, with 21 bases between. The CDR3 totals 17 residues. Germline CDR1 and CDR2: GTSNPN and SVGIG (reference sequence). CDR3 in amino acids: CAWSAPGRGHHADTQYF. The CDR3 region has the DNA TGTGCCTGGAGTGCCCCTGGCCGGGGACACCACGCAGATACGCAGTATTTT. Full variable domain (outside the CDR3, taken from reference TRBV30 and TRBJ2-3): SQTIHQWPATLVQPVGSPLSLECTVEGTSNPNLYWYRQAAGRGLQLLFYSVGIGQISSEVPQNLSASRPQDRQFILSSKKLLLSDSGFYLCAWSAPGRGHHADTQYFGPGTRLTVL.

The chain has TRBV11-2 and TRBJ1-2, with no clear D. From germline, CDR1 is SGHAT and CDR2 FQNNGV. V lost 6 bases and J lost 8, with 16 bases in between. The CDR3 length is 13 residues. The CDR3 reads CASSSSGLGGYTF. CDR3 DNA sequence: TGTGCCAGCAGTTCGTCCGGTTTGGGGGGCTACACCTTC. Full variable domain (rest looked up from reference TRBV11-2 and TRBJ1-2): EAGVAQSPRYKIIEKRQSVAFWCNPISGHATLYWYQQILGQGPKLLIQFQNNGVVDDSQLPKDRFSAERLKGVDSTLKIQPAKLEDSAVYLCASSSSGLGGYTFGSGTRLTVV.

The chain links TRBV5-6 to TRBJ2-7; the match to TRBD2 covers 7 bases. The CDR3 contains 14 residues. J gave up 3 bases and V 4 bases, and 7 bases lay outside the gene matches. CDR1 is SGHDT and CDR2 is YYEEEE in the germline V gene. The CDR3 is CASSHGSGDYEQYF. The CDR3 DNA reads TGTGCCAGCAGCCACGGAAGCGGGGACTACGAGCAGTACTTC.

The chain links TRBV27 to TRBJ2-7; 8 nucleotides align to TRBD1. V was clipped by 6 bases and J by 0 bases; unmatched bases: 4. Germline V CDR1 and CDR2: MNHEY, SMNVEV (reference sequence). The CDR3 has 14 amino acids. The CDR3 is CASRLDRDSYEQYF. The CDR3 bases are TGTGCCAGCAGACTGGACAGGGACTCCTACGAGCAGTACTTC.

The chain links TRBV19 to TRBJ1-2; maybe TRBD1 (6 bases). Trimming removed 7 bases from V and 3 bases from J, with 12 bases in between. Germline lookup yields CDR1 LNHDA and CDR2 SQIVND (reference sequence). This CDR3 region has 13 residues. CDR3 coding DNA: TGTGCCAGTAAAGGTCAGGGGTACTATGGCTACACCTTC. This sequence encodes CASKGQGYYGYTF.

This clone was picked up one time. CDR3 DNA sequence: TGTGCCAGCAGCCCCGGACTAGCAGACTACAATGAGCAGTTCTTC. The encoded protein is CASSPGLADYNEQFF. V gene TRBV11-1 combines with J gene TRBJ2-1; 8 bases are a match to TRBD2. The V and J ends lost 5 bases and 3 bases, in that order; junction bases with no gene match: 6. The CDR3 has 15 amino acids. CDR1 and CDR2 from the germline V gene are SGHAT and FQDESV (reference sequence).

This sequence joins TRBV28 and TRBJ1-4; TRBD1 is a possible D gene (5 bases). The CDR3 runs to 14 residues. Trimming stripped 4 bases from V and 6 bases from J, with 12 bases between. Germline lookup yields CDR1 MDHEN and CDR2 SYDVKM. The CDR3, as DNA: TGTGCCAGCAGTTCGACGTGGGGGTATGAAAAACTGTTTTTT. Protein: CASSSTWGYEKLFF.

The V and J genes are TRBV10-3 and TRBJ2-1, with TRBD1 identical over 7 bases. The V gene end was trimmed by 6 bases and the J gene end by 10 bases; junction bases not matched to a gene: 3. Germline assignment: CDR1 ENHRY and CDR2 SYGVKD. This CDR3 comprises 11 residues. The CDR3 coding sequence is TGTGCCATCAGCCGGGACAGAGAGCAGTTCTTC. Its protein is CAISRDREQFF.

This chain connects TRBV29-1 to TRBJ2-1; tentative D call: TRBD1 (5 bases). Trimming took 6 bases from V and 3 from J, leaving 12 bases between them. Germline CDR1 and CDR2: SQVTM and ANQGSEA. The length of the CDR3 is 13 residues. CDR3 DNA sequence: TGCAGCGTAGTTAAGACAGACTACAATGAGCAGTTCTTC. Translated, it gives CSVVKTDYNEQFF.

This clone was detected once. V usage is TRBV18 and J usage is TRBJ2-4; D may be TRBD2 (5 bases). Germline V CDR1 and CDR2: KGHSH, LQKENI. The CDR3 has 18 amino acids. V lost 0 bases and J 0 bases, leaving 15 bases between the germline ends. The CDR3 loop is CASSPPRAADLAKNIQYF. In DNA form, the CDR3 reads TGTGCCAGCTCACCACCACGCGCAGCGGATCTAGCCAAAAACATTCAGTACTTC.